This T cell receptor (beta chain) was documented in a study of cytomegalovirus exposure and HLA in healthy donors. Trimming cost V 4 bases and J 9 bases; bases outside gene matches: 11. This CDR3 region has 14 residues. The germline V gene has CDR1 MNHNS and CDR2 SASEGT. 13 Jbeta primers and 60 Vbeta primers were used for the PCR. Sequenced by immunoSEQ multiplex PCR; TCRdb stores in-frame clones only, minus some. The sample comprises under 200,000 clones, roughly 83% of which are singletons, and 0.38% rests with the top ten. Sequencing was performed on PBMCs. This TCR was recovered from a boy under 10 years old in good health and CMV-seronegative. The J gene is TRBJ1-2, the V gene TRBV6-1, with TRBD1 matching 7 bases. In nucleotides, the CDR3 is TGTGCCAGCAGTGTAGAGACAGGGCGGATGCGCTACACCTTC. It is translated as CASSVETGRMRYTF.